This TCR beta chain was identified during a study of cytomegalovirus exposure and HLA in healthy donors. In the case of this clone: Sequence at one end of the junction differs from germline and may be a read error.

Primers: 60 Vbeta forward and 13 Jbeta reverse. Method: immunoSEQ multiplex PCR; TCRdb's copy keeps in-frame clones and lacks some. The sample records about 90,000 clones, approximately 78% being singletons. From germline, CDR1 is MNHEY and CDR2 SMNVEV (reference sequence). CDR3 size: 14 residues. Sequenced: PBMCs. This TCR came from a woman between 40 and 50 years old in good health and CMV-seropositive. The rearrangement uses TRBV27 and TRBJ2-7; TRBD1 matches 7 bases. CDR3 sequence: CASSLQQGTYQQYF. Written as DNA, the CDR3 is TGTGCCAGCAGTTTACAACAGGGGACCTACCAGCAGTACTTC.